The clone carrying this T cell receptor beta chain was counted a few times. This entry is derived from a study of cytomegalovirus exposure and HLA in healthy donors. Primers included in the PCR were 60 Vbeta and 13 Jbeta primers. Here immunoSEQ multiplex PCR was the method, and the copy in TCRdb shows in-frame clones only, minus some. The table has about 190,000 clones, more than 70% seen once. The sequenced material came from PBMCs. This receptor was taken from a man aged 25-40 years in good health and CMV-seropositive.

DNA of the CDR3: TGTGCCTGGAGTGTAGGGACAGGGAACGAGCAGTACTTC. Translated: CAWSVGTGNEQYF. The chain links TRBV30 to TRBJ2-7, with 9 bases aligning to TRBD1. The germline V gene has CDR1 GTSNPN and CDR2 SVGIG (reference sequence). Germline trimming cut 0 bases from V and 5 bases from J; bases unmatched to any gene: 2. This CDR3 has 13 residues. Filled out from reference TRBV30 and TRBJ2-7, the complete variable domain reads SQTIHQWPATLVQPVGSPLSLECTVEGTSNPNLYWYRQAAGRGLQLLFYSVGIGQISSEVPQNLSASRPQDRQFILSSKKLLLSDSGFYLCAWSVGTGNEQYFGPGTRLTVT.